Described below is a single T cell receptor (beta chain) sequence and its context. These data originate in a study of blood T cell repertoires in COVID-19. Study at large: T cells, B-cell-depleted T cells, or PBMCs provided the cDNA or gDNA that served as material.

The trim removed 6 bases at V and 1 base at J, leaving 4 bases unmatched. CDR1 is SGHTA, CDR2 FQGNSA, per germline. This CDR3 region has 15 residues. The assay was immunoSEQ multiplex PCR, and TCRdb's table has in-frame clones only and misses some. The sample has more than 200,000 clones, about 86% seen once; the top ten hold roughly 1.8%. J is TRBJ1-4 and V is TRBV7-2; the match to TRBD1 covers 8 bases. The sequenced sample consisted of peripheral blood. The receptor was derived from a man under 40 with active or convalescent COVID-19. CDR3 protein: CASRITGGTNEKLFF. CDR3 coding DNA: TGTGCCAGCAGGATAACAGGGGGAACTAATGAAAAACTGTTTTTT.